A single sample gave rise to the 6 T cell receptor beta chains below, sequenced in a study of blood T cells in healthy people across ages. Through a sample-barcoded 5' primer and a J-beta primer mix, a second PCR was run for roughly 7 to 12 cycles. TCRdb independently ran MiXCR on the 5' RACE reads; one entry per CDR3 protein. The table lists some 1.7 million distinct CDR3 sequences, approximately 28% of them singletons, with 7.7% in the top ten. Source material: blood. The receptors were sampled from a woman in her twenties or thirties in good health.

About this clonotype: Relative to the germline gene, one junction end is altered; a read error may explain this. The V and J genes are TRBV7-3 and TRBJ1-2; possibly TRBD1 for D (5 bases). Germline V gene sequence: CDR1 SGHTA, CDR2 FQGTGA. This CDR3 is 13 amino acids long. For the CDR3, the DNA is TGTGCCAGCAGCTTCGACAGTGGCTATCGCTACACCTTC. The encoded protein is CASSFDSGYRYTF.

The chain joins TRBV7-2 to TRBJ2-1, with 10 nucleotides matching TRBD1. CDR3 length: 14 residues. J gave up 9 bases and V 7 bases, and 9 bases lay outside the gene matches. Germline loops: CDR1 SGHTA, CDR2 FQGNSA. CDR3 DNA: TGTGCCAGCATCCCAGGGACAGGGGTAGGTGAGCAGTTCTTC. Its protein product is CASIPGTGVGEQFF.

This chain joins TRBV5-1 and TRBJ2-1; maybe TRBD1 (5 bases). Deletions cut 7 bases from V and 0 bases from J, with 14 bases between. This CDR3 comprises 15 residues. CDR1 is SGHRS, CDR2 YFSETQ, per germline. In DNA form, the CDR3 reads TGCGCCAGCTACCCAGGGCAGAGCTCCTACAATGAGCAGTTCTTC. The encoded protein is CASYPGQSSYNEQFF.

As for this clonotype: Mismatch with germline at one junction end may stem from a read error. The V and J genes are TRBV7-6 and TRBJ2-7; TRBD2 aligns across 11 bases. CDR3 length: 17 amino acids. Germline V gives CDR1 SGHVS, CDR2 FNYEAQ. Here the CDR3 reads CASGLRPLAGGAYEQYF. In nucleotides, the CDR3 is TGTGCCAGCGGCTTACGGCCCCTAGCGGGAGGTGCCTACGAGCAGTACTTC.

On this clonotype: An end of the junction does not agree with germline; a read error may underlie this. The chain carries TRBV20-1 and TRBJ2-3, with 9 positions matching TRBD2. Germline V lookup: CDR1 DFQATT, CDR2 SNEGSKA (reference sequence). The CDR3 runs to 17 residues. In nucleotides, the CDR3 is TGCAGTGCTACCAGCGGGGGGCCCCGAGGAAACACAGATACGCGGTATTTT. Translation gives CSATSGGPRGNTDTRYF.

The chain employs TRBV6-5 and TRBJ1-4; D is unresolved. The CDR3 totals 13 residues. Germline CDR1 and CDR2: MNHEY and SVGAGI. V lost 0 bases and J lost 7, with 6 bases in between. DNA for the CDR3: TGTGCCAGCAGTTACTCGGTGATTGAAAAACTGTTTTTT. Protein sequence: CASSYSVIEKLFF.